In this sample, the clone carrying this TCR beta chain is medium-sized. Its antigen is as yet unknown. A mixed TRB-A/B primer pool amplified rearranged TRB by multiplex touch-down PCR. TCRdb re-derived calls from the multiplex PCR reads in MiXCR, one entry per CDR3 protein. The sample lists roughly 4,500 distinct CDR3 sequences, approximately 40% occurring once. The template was genomic DNA from peripheral blood, not RNA. The source of the sample is a study of T cell repertoires in aging, cancer and after chemotherapy. Study-wide results and limits: Across the chemotherapy interval, each cancer cohort showed higher median generation probability, suggesting thymic rebound. Compared with age-matched healthy donors, untreated hematological or solid cancer patients showed higher blood TCR clonality. Thymic emigration or peripheral T cell expansion may be impaired by lymphoid organ infiltration in hematological cancer.

J was trimmed by 5 bases and V by 6 bases; bases with no gene match: 3. CDR3 length: 13 amino acids. The V gene's germline CDR1 is KGHSH and CDR2 LQKENI. The origin of this receptor is a human donor with a blood cancer. The chain has TRBV18 and TRBJ2-1; TRBD2 matches 8 bases. The sample taken for sequencing was blood. For the CDR3, the DNA is TGTGCCAGCTCCGGGAGGGCTGACAATGAGCAGTTCTTC. Translation gives CASSGRADNEQFF.